This T cell receptor beta chain was retrieved from a study of OX40 agonist ivuxolimab in advanced cancers. The table came from immunoSEQ multiplex PCR; TCRdb's copy has only in-frame clones and leaves some out. The sample lists tens of thousands of clones, 80% to 85% occurring once. The V gene's germline CDR1 is PRHDT and CDR2 FYEKMQ (reference sequence). The CDR3 spans 11 residues. Trimming took off 5 bases at V and 8 bases at J, with 9 bases between the two ends. J is TRBJ1-1 and V is TRBV13; D possibly corresponds to TRBD1 (5 bases). This TCR derives from an adult with an advanced solid tumor such as melanoma, head and neck, liver or kidney cancer. This specimen was CD4+ or CD8+ T cells sorted from blood, taken in a trial of the OX40 agonist ivuxolimab. The chain's CDR3 is CASSIRTEAFF. The CDR3 nucleotides are TGTGCCAGCAGCATCCGGACAGAAGCTTTCTTT.